These 14 T cell receptor beta chains share one sample of origin, sequenced in a study of healthy donors' naive CD4 and CD8 T cells. Starting from around 470 ng of total RNA, TCR libraries were made with linear amplification. TCRdb fed the reads into MiXCR, producing one record per CDR3 protein. The data show about 180,000 distinct CDR3 sequences, about 76% seen once. Sequencing input: naive CD4+ and CD8+ T cells sorted from blood, pooled from several donors. The receptors were gathered from a pool of human donors in good health; the sample pools cells from several healthy donors.

This clonotype was observed a single time. The genes are TRBV12-3 or TRBV12-4 and TRBJ1-2, with no clear D. The CDR3 is 14 residues long. The V end lost 5 bases, the J end lost 4 bases, and 14 bases lay between the germline ends. CDR3 protein: CASSPFRTGYGYTF. DNA for the CDR3: TGTGCCAGCAGTCCATTTAGGACGGGCTATGGCTACACCTTC.

The V gene is TRBV10-3, the J gene TRBJ2-3, with D unresolved. The CDR3 covers 15 residues. V was trimmed by 3 bases and J by 1 base, leaving 11 bases between them. The germline gives CDR1 ENHRY, CDR2 SYGVKD. The CDR3 here is CAISDGALRTDTQYF. The CDR3, as DNA: TGTGCCATCAGTGATGGAGCGCTTCGCACAGATACGCAGTATTTT.

The chain is built from TRBV18 and TRBJ2-7, with 7 nucleotides matching TRBD2. The ends lost 4 bases at V and 6 bases at J; junction bases unmatched: 3. CDR1 KGHSH and CDR2 LQKENI come from the germline V gene. CDR3 length: 12 residues. The CDR3 bases are TGTGCCAGCTCACGTCCGGGGGGCGAGCAGTACTTC. As protein: CASSRPGGEQYF.

V is TRBV5-4 and J is TRBJ1-5; D might be TRBD1 (5 bases). Germline V gene data show CDR1 as SGHNT and CDR2 as YYREEE (reference sequence). V was pared by 2 bases and J by 0 bases, with 15 bases between. This CDR3 is built from 17 residues. Here the CDR3 DNA reads TGTGCCAGCAGCTTCGGGGGTAGTGGGTATAGCAATCAGCCCCAGCATTTT. Its translation: CASSFGGSGYSNQPQHF. The full variable domain, rest sourced from reference TRBV5-4 and TRBJ1-5, is ETGVTQSPTHLIKTRGQQVTLRCSSQSGHNTVSWYQQALGQGPQFIFQYYREEENGRGNFPPRFSGLQFPNYSSELNVNALELDDSALYLCASSFGGSGYSNQPQHFGDGTRLSIL.

This clonotype has only a few counts. The V gene is TRBV12-3 or TRBV12-4, the J gene TRBJ2-4; no clear D gene. This CDR3 is 14 amino acids long. The V and J ends lost 4 bases and 8 bases respectively, with 15 bases between them. The CDR3 reads CASSSRGPSDIQYF. In DNA, the CDR3 is TGTGCCAGCAGTTCCCGAGGACCGTCGGACATTCAGTACTTC.

Only one count was recorded for this clonotype. CDR3 sequence reads: CASSQEQIANTGELFF. CDR3 DNA sequence: TGCGCCAGCAGCCAAGAGCAGATAGCGAACACCGGGGAGCTGTTTTTT. This chain connects TRBV4-3 to TRBJ2-2; D remains unclear. V was clipped by 0 bases and J by 0 bases, with 8 bases between them. This CDR3 spans 16 amino acids. Germline loops: CDR1 LGHNA, CDR2 YSLEER.

This clonotype has more than one count but fewer than ten. V and J are TRBV27 and TRBJ2-7, with D possibly being TRBD2 (6 bases). The V and J ends lost 5 bases and 6 bases respectively, with 17 bases between them. Germline V lookup: CDR1 MNHEY, CDR2 SMNVEV (reference sequence). This CDR3 comprises 14 residues. This CDR3 is CASSPEGLAGEQYF. CDR3 coding DNA: TGTGCCAGCAGTCCCGAGGGACTCGCGGGCGAGCAGTACTTC.

The genes are TRBV19 and TRBJ2-1; D is ambiguous. CDR1 LNHDA and CDR2 SQIVND come from the germline V gene (reference sequence). V dropped 3 bases and J dropped 2 bases, with 11 bases sitting between them. There are 15 residues in the CDR3. The CDR3 sequence is CASSILYIPYNEQFF. For the CDR3, the DNA is TGTGCCAGTAGTATTCTTTACATCCCCTACAATGAGCAGTTCTTC.

The V and J genes are TRBV5-6 and TRBJ2-7, with D possibly being TRBD1 (6 bases). Per the germline V gene, CDR1 is SGHDT and CDR2 is YYEEEE. The CDR3 extends over 14 amino acids. Trimming pared 4 bases from V and 2 bases from J, leaving 13 bases between. In nucleotides, the CDR3 is TGTGCCAGCAGCCCGGAGGACAGCCCCTACGAGCAGTACTTC. Protein product: CASSPEDSPYEQYF. The full variable domain, completed using reference TRBV5-6 and TRBJ2-7, is DAGVTQSPTHLIKTRGQQVTLRCSPKSGHDTVSWYQQALGQGPQFIFQYYEEEERQRGNFPDRFSGHQFPNYSSELNVNALLLGDSALYLCASSPEDSPYEQYFGPGTRLTVT.

As concerns this clonotype: An end of the junction does not agree with germline; a read error may underlie this. This chain uses TRBV24-1 with TRBJ1-1; D gene uncertain. Germline V gene lookup returns CDR1 KGHDR and CDR2 SFDVKD. The CDR3 loop spans 15 amino acids. In DNA, the CDR3 is TGTGCCACAAGTGATTCTCGTGCAGGAGGGACTGAAGCTTTCTTT. This sequence encodes CATSDSRAGGTEAFF.

This clonotype is a singleton in its sample. One base away lies a much larger clone, so this may be a sequencing read error. The chain has TRBV15 and TRBJ2-5; D remains unclear. The CDR3 sequence is 13 residues long. Germline loops: CDR1 LNHNV, CDR2 YYDKDF (reference sequence). Trimming left V 0 bases short and J 5 bases short, with 7 bases between. The DNA for the CDR3 is TGTGCCACCAGCAGAGATGTCCGGGAGACCCAGTACTTC. This sequence encodes CATSRDVRETQYF.

The sample holds one count of this clonotype. The chain has TRBV6-6 and TRBJ2-3; D tentatively fits TRBD1 or TRBD2 (5 bases each). The CDR3 runs to 14 residues. The V and J ends lost 2 bases and 6 bases respectively, with 12 bases between them. Germline-derived CDR1 and CDR2 are MNHNY and SVGAGI (reference sequence). The CDR3 region has the DNA TGTGCCAGCAGTTACGATGGGGGAGCGGATACGCAGTATTTT. Amino acid sequence: CASSYDGGADTQYF.

This chain uses TRBV24-1 with TRBJ2-2, with unresolved D. CDR1 and CDR2 (germline): KGHDR, SFDVKD. The CDR3 loop spans 14 amino acids. V was clipped by 2 bases and J by 1 base, with 4 bases between them. The CDR3: CATSDYGNTGELFF. In DNA, the CDR3 is TGTGCCACCAGTGATTATGGGAACACCGGGGAGCTGTTTTTT.

This chain links TRBV12-3 or TRBV12-4 with TRBJ2-1; 7 nucleotides agree with TRBD2. The ends lost 1 base at V and 8 bases at J; junction bases unmatched: 5. The CDR3 sequence is 14 residues long. The CDR3, as DNA: TGTGCCAGCAGTTTAGGCGGGAGAGGTGATGAGCAGTTCTTC. Its protein product is CASSLGGRGDEQFF.